These 26 T cell receptor beta chains were sequenced from one sample in a study of blood T cells in healthy people across ages. Next came a second PCR, run for roughly 6 to 11 cycles, which used a sample-barcoded 5' primer along with a J-beta primer mix. TCRdb used MiXCR to reprocess the 5' RACE reads, holding one entry per CDR3 protein. The sample shows about 1.8 million distinct CDR3 sequences, roughly 49% of them seen only once. Material: blood. All receptors derive from a middle-aged woman in good health.

This clonotype has more than one count but fewer than ten. This chain links TRBV6-5 with TRBJ1-6, with TRBD1 matching over 10 bases. J lost 10 bases, V lost 6 bases, and 6 bases had no gene match. The CDR3 is 14 amino acids. Germline CDR1 MNHEY, CDR2 SVGAGI. The CDR3 region has the DNA TGTGCCAGCAGAACCGGGACAGGGGACTCACCCCTCCACTTT. Amino acid sequence: CASRTGTGDSPLHF.

DNA of the CDR3: TGTGCCAGCAGTTTATCCGGGGGGGTGAACACTGAAGCTTTCTTT. This sequence encodes CASSLSGGVNTEAFF. V is TRBV27 and J is TRBJ1-1, with D possibly TRBD1 on 5 matching bases. The V gene lost 0 bases and the J gene lost 0 bases, with 8 bases spanning the gap. The CDR3 contains 15 residues. The germline gives CDR1 MNHEY, CDR2 SMNVEV (reference sequence).

This clonotype was recorded a few times. The chain recombines TRBV5-1 with TRBJ2-5, with D unclear. Germline CDR1 and CDR2: SGHRS and YFSETQ. CDR3 length equals 13 residues. The V end lost 5 bases, the J end lost 4 bases, and 12 bases lay between the germline ends. For the CDR3, the DNA is TGCGCCAGCAGATCAGGACCGGTAGAGACCCAGTACTTC. Its protein product is CASRSGPVETQYF.

The J gene is TRBJ1-6, the V gene TRBV10-3; the D gene is possibly TRBD1 (5 bases). The CDR3 is 15 amino acids. Trimming cost V 6 bases and J 7 bases, with 16 bases left between them. From germline, CDR1 is ENHRY and CDR2 SYGVKD. The CDR3: CAIRDSGTVNSPLHF. The DNA of the CDR3 is TGTGCCATCAGGGATAGCGGGACGGTGAATTCACCCCTCCACTTT.

V is TRBV4-1 and J is TRBJ2-1; D is possibly TRBD2 (6 bases). The V end lost 0 bases, the J end lost 10 bases, and 16 bases lay between the germline ends. The CDR3 has 15 amino acids. The germline V gene has CDR1 MGHRA and CDR2 YSYEKL. The CDR3, as DNA: TGCGCCAGCAGCCAAGAGAGGCTAGCGTCAGGGGAGCAGTTCTTC. Protein: CASSQERLASGEQFF.

A note on this clonotype: At one end, the junction sequence differs from germline, possibly due to a read error. The chain links TRBV11-3 to TRBJ2-1, with D maybe TRBD2 (6 bases). This CDR3 is 13 amino acids long. CDR1 is SGHNT, CDR2 YENEEA, per germline. The CDR3 protein is CASSVDRDYEQFF. The CDR3 bases are TGTGCCAGCAGCGTAGACCGGGACTATGAGCAGTTCTTC.

The V and J genes are TRBV4-2 and TRBJ1-2; 10 nucleotides match TRBD1. Losses at the gene ends were 4 bases for V and 4 bases for J; bases not matched to a gene: 9. Germline V gene lookup returns CDR1 LGHNA and CDR2 YNFKEQ. The CDR3 has 16 amino acids. The CDR3 sequence: CASSPPTGGATYGYTF. The CDR3 bases are TGTGCCAGCAGCCCGCCGACAGGGGGCGCTACCTATGGCTACACCTTC.

This clonotype has more than one count but fewer than ten. The chain joins TRBV4-1 to TRBJ2-5, with D maybe TRBD1 (5 bases). V shed 1 base and J shed 6 bases, with 15 bases lying between them. The CDR3 length is 15 residues. Germline V gene lookup returns CDR1 MGHRA and CDR2 YSYEKL. CDR3 sequence reads: CASSQVTGERKTQYF. For the CDR3, the DNA is TGCGCCAGCAGCCAAGTTACAGGAGAGAGAAAGACCCAGTACTTC.

The rearrangement uses TRBV20-1 and TRBJ1-6; D might be TRBD1 (6 bases). Germline CDR1 DFQATT, CDR2 SNEGSKA (reference sequence). The germline V and J ends were trimmed by 3 bases and 8 bases, with 11 bases remaining between them. The CDR3 contains 13 residues. In nucleotides, the CDR3 is TGCAGTGCTAGCGCGGGGGCTGATTCACCCCTCCACTTT. It is translated as CSASAGADSPLHF.

This clonotype has a handful of counts. J is TRBJ2-5 and V is TRBV20-1; 7 bases are shared with TRBD1. The CDR3 runs 15 residues. Germline values: CDR1 DFQATT, CDR2 SNEGSKA (reference sequence). With 0 bases clipped from V and 1 base from J, the junction kept 5 bases outside the gene matches. This chain's CDR3 is CSARDGQAVQETQYF. CDR3 sequence (DNA): TGCAGTGCTAGAGATGGACAGGCGGTCCAAGAGACCCAGTACTTC.

As for this clonotype: At one boundary the junction diverges from the germline segment, which might be a read error. The chain combines TRBV20-1 with TRBJ2-3; 13 positions match TRBD2. CDR1 and CDR2 (germline): DFQATT, SNEGSKA (reference sequence). This CDR3 has 13 residues. Here the CDR3 DNA reads TGCAGTACTAGCGGGGGGGCAGTAGATACGCAGTATTTT. This sequence encodes CSTSGGAVDTQYF.

The chain recombines TRBV5-6 with TRBJ2-1; perhaps D is TRBD1 or TRBD2 (5 bases each). The V and J ends lost 6 bases and 6 bases respectively, with 7 bases between them. The CDR3 covers 11 residues. Germline CDR1 and CDR2: SGHDT and YYEEEE. In DNA, the CDR3 is TGTGCCAGCACAGGGAGCAATGAGCAGTTCTTC. Its protein is CASTGSNEQFF.

V is TRBV7-3 and J is TRBJ2-3, with TRBD2 identical over 9 bases. The CDR3 is 15 residues long. J lost 8 bases, V lost 0 bases, and 6 bases had no gene match. Germline CDR1 and CDR2: SGHTA and FQGTGA. CDR3 sequence reads: CASSLTTAGGVTQYF. The CDR3 region has the DNA TGTGCCAGCAGCTTAACAACGGCGGGGGGGGTTACGCAGTATTTT.

This rearrangement joins TRBV7-2 to TRBJ2-1; TRBD2 aligns across 8 bases. After removal of 3 bases from V and 13 bases from J, the junction contained 14 bases not matched to a gene. Germline V gene lookup returns CDR1 SGHTA and CDR2 FQGNSA. This CDR3 comprises 15 residues. The CDR3, as DNA: TGTGCCAGCAGCTTGTCCAGCGGGGGTCGGCTTGAACAGTTCTTC. As protein: CASSLSSGGRLEQFF.

This clonotype was seen a few times. The rearrangement links TRBV7-2 to TRBJ2-1; weak D call: TRBD2 (7 bases). Trimming left V 5 bases short and J 2 bases short, with 19 bases between. CDR1 is SGHTA, CDR2 FQGNSA, per germline. This CDR3 spans 17 amino acids. DNA for the CDR3: TGTGCCAGCAGCCAATCGGGCGGGGGCCCCCCCTACAATGAGCAGTTCTTC. It codes for CASSQSGGGPPYNEQFF.

The chain recombines TRBV6-1 with TRBJ2-5; D is perhaps TRBD1 or TRBD2 (5 bases each). The CDR3 length is 19 residues. Trimming left V 6 bases short and J 1 base short, with 27 bases between. Per germline, CDR1 MNHNS and CDR2 SASEGT. CDR3 sequence reads: CASSTRNKLAGRVQETQYF. The CDR3 nucleotides are TGTGCCAGCAGCACACGGAATAAGTTGGCAGGGAGAGTCCAAGAGACCCAGTACTTC.

The chain carries TRBV7-9 and TRBJ1-2; 8 nucleotides match TRBD1. Germline V lookup: CDR1 SEHNR, CDR2 FQNEAQ (reference sequence). Trimming at V came to 3 bases and at J to 4 bases, leaving 4 bases not matched to a gene. The CDR3 has 14 amino acids. The CDR3 sequence: CASSFDRGTYGYTF. The DNA of the CDR3 is TGTGCCAGCAGCTTCGACAGGGGAACCTATGGCTACACCTTC. The full variable domain, with the rest looked up from reference TRBV7-9 and TRBJ1-2, is DTGVSQNPRHKITKRGQNVTFRCDPISEHNRLYWYRQTLGQGPEFLTYFQNEAQLEKSRLLSDRFSAERPKGSFSTLEIQRTEQGDSAMYLCASSFDRGTYGYTFGSGTRLTVV.

The V gene is TRBV27, the J gene TRBJ2-7; 12 nucleotides align to TRBD2. This CDR3 has 15 residues. Trimming removed 3 bases from V and 3 bases from J; junction bases left unmatched: 3. Germline assignment: CDR1 MNHEY and CDR2 SMNVEV (reference sequence). The CDR3 coding sequence is TGTGCCAGCAGTTTCCTAGCGGGGGGGTTCTACGAGCAGTACTTC. As protein: CASSFLAGGFYEQYF.

The V and J genes are TRBV7-2 and TRBJ2-3; no reliable D call. Trimming removed 5 bases at V and 5 bases at J, with 14 bases between. This CDR3 is 14 amino acids long. Germline CDR1 SGHTA, CDR2 FQGNSA. CDR3 bases: TGTGCCAGCAGCCCGAGGACGGTGAGAGATACGCAGTATTTT. It yields the protein CASSPRTVRDTQYF.

This clonotype was seen more than once but under ten times. The rearrangement links TRBV12-3 or TRBV12-4 to TRBJ2-1; 9 nucleotides align to TRBD2. The CDR3 consists of 16 residues. V lost 1 base and J lost 9; bases outside the gene matches: 10. CDR3 region: CASSLEPSGVDIEQFF. The CDR3 DNA sequence: TGTGCCAGCAGTTTAGAGCCTAGCGGGGTGGATATTGAGCAGTTCTTC.

The chain couples TRBV2 to TRBJ1-5, with D possibly being TRBD1 (5 bases). This CDR3 is 14 amino acids long. Trimming took off 3 bases at V and 5 bases at J, with 11 bases between the two ends. CDR1 is SNHLY and CDR2 is FYNNEI in the germline V gene. CDR3 residues: CASSEVDSDQPQHF. As DNA, the CDR3 is TGTGCCAGCAGTGAGGTCGACAGCGATCAGCCCCAGCATTTT.

The rearrangement links TRBV5-1 to TRBJ2-1; 9 bases are shared with TRBD2. CDR3 size: 16 residues. Germline CDR1 is SGHRS and CDR2 is YFSETQ. Trimming took 0 bases from V and 6 from J; bases not matched to a gene: 7. The CDR3 DNA follows: TGCGCCAGCAGCTTGGCCCCTAGCGGGGTACTCAATGAGCAGTTCTTC. Translating gives CASSLAPSGVLNEQFF.

For this clonotype: Germline and junction disagree at one end, which may indicate a read error. The V call is TRBV4-1, the J call TRBJ2-1; 10 nucleotides match TRBD2. CDR1 is MGHRA, CDR2 YSYEKL, per germline. CDR3 length equals 18 residues. CDR3 sequence: CAGSQERVAGGSYNEQFF. CDR3 coding DNA: TGCGCCGGCAGCCAAGAGAGGGTAGCGGGGGGCTCCTACAATGAGCAGTTCTTC.

The sample holds a few counts of this clonotype. The V and J genes are TRBV20-1 and TRBJ2-7; D gene unclear. V was pared by 3 bases and J by 0 bases, with 12 bases between. CDR3 length: 14 amino acids. Germline loops: CDR1 DFQATT, CDR2 SNEGSKA (reference sequence). The DNA of the CDR3 is TGCAGTGCTAGGAAGAGGCAGAGCTCCTACGAGCAGTACTTC. This sequence encodes CSARKRQSSYEQYF.

This clonotype was detected a few times. The V and J genes are TRBV6-2 or TRBV6-3 and TRBJ2-3; D is undetermined. The CDR3 extends over 15 amino acids. In germline, CDR1 is MNHEY, CDR2 SVGEGT. Trimming shortened V by 6 bases and J by 2 bases, and 15 bases separated the two germline ends. CDR3 amino acids: CASSIGGLPTDTQYF. In DNA, the CDR3 is TGTGCCAGCAGCATTGGTGGGCTACCCACAGATACGCAGTATTTT.

This chain uses TRBV20-1 with TRBJ1-6; no clear D. This CDR3 is built from 15 residues. Between the trimmed V and J ends, which lost 0 bases and 0 bases, there was a span of 6 bases. Germline V gene sequence: CDR1 DFQATT, CDR2 SNEGSKA (reference sequence). CDR3 in DNA: TGCAGTGCTAGAGACGCTAGCTCCTATAATTCACCCCTCCACTTT. Protein: CSARDASSYNSPLHF.